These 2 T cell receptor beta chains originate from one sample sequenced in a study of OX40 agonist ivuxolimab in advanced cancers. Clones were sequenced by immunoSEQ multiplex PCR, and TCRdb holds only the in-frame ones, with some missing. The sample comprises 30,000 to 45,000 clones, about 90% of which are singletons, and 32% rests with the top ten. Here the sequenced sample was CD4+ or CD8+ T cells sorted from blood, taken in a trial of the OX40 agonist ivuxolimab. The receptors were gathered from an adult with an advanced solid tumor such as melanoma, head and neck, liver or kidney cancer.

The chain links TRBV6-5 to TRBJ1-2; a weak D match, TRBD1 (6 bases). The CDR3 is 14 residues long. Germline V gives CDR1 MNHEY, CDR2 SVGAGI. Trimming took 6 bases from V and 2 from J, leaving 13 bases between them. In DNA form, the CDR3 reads TGTGCCAGCAGAAAAGTACAGGGAAACTATGGCTACACCTTC. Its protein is CASRKVQGNYGYTF.

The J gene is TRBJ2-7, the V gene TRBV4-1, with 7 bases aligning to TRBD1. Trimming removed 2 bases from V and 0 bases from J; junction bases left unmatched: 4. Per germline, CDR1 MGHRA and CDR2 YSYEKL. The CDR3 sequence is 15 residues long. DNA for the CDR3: TGCGCCAGCAGCCAATTGACAGGGCTCTCCTACGAGCAGTACTTC. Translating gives CASSQLTGLSYEQYF.